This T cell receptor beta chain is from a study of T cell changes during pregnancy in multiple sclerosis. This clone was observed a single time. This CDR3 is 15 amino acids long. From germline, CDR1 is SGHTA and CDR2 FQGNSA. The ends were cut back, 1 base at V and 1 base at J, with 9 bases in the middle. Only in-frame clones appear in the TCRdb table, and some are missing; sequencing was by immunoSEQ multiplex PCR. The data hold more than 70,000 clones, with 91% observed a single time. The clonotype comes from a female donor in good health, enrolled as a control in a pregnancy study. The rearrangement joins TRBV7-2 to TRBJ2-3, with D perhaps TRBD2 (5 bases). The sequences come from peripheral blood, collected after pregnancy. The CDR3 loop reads CASSLVAAGTDTQYF. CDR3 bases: TGTGCCAGCAGCTTAGTGGCAGCGGGCACAGATACGCAGTATTTT.